The subject of this entry is one T cell receptor beta chain. Original processing notes: Reference gene primer amplification yielded estimated nucleated cell counts. Only in-frame clones appear in the TCRdb table, and some are missing; sequencing was by immunoSEQ multiplex PCR. V and J calls and clone size follow that table, whereas D and trimming were derived from the DNA. Counted here are about 48,000 clones, about 86% occurring once; the ten biggest clones make up about 3.2%. The CDR3 has 15 amino acids. CDR1 is DFQATT and CDR2 is SNEGSKA in the germline V gene (reference sequence). The V gene lost 3 bases and the J gene lost 0 bases, with 12 bases spanning the gap. The data stem from a study of blood T cell repertoires in COVID-19. Study-wide background: The samples span acute and convalescent COVID-19 from the United States, Italy and Spain. In each case, the material was cDNA or gDNA derived from T cells, B-cell-depleted T cells, or PBMCs.

The sequenced sample consisted of peripheral blood. The origin of this receptor is an elderly woman with acute or convalescent COVID-19. The chain is built from TRBV20-1 and TRBJ1-3; maybe TRBD1 (5 bases). The CDR3 loop reads CSASPGVTSGNTIYF. The CDR3 region has the DNA TGCAGTGCTAGTCCGGGGGTAACCTCTGGAAACACCATATATTTT.